Below are 3 T cell receptor beta chains sequenced from a single sample in a study of OX40 agonist ivuxolimab in advanced cancers. The method was immunoSEQ multiplex PCR; TCRdb's version includes in-frame clones alone and lacks a portion of them. The sample has tens of thousands of clones, about 87% seen once; the top ten hold 10%. The material was CD4+ or CD8+ T cells sorted from blood, obtained in a trial of the OX40 agonist ivuxolimab. These TCRs come from an adult with an advanced solid tumor such as melanoma, head and neck, liver or kidney cancer.

The J gene is TRBJ2-5, the V gene TRBV27, with 7 positions matching TRBD2. CDR1 and CDR2 (germline): MNHEY, SMNVEV (reference sequence). V shed 8 bases and J 4 bases; nucleotides not matched to a gene: 16. The CDR3 contains 16 residues. For the CDR3, the DNA is TGTGCCAGCGGGGTGGTTCGGCGGGAGAGTTCAGAGACCCAGTACTTC. Amino acid sequence: CASGVVRRESSETQYF.

This chain joins TRBV29-1 and TRBJ1-2; TRBD1 is a possible D gene (5 bases). Germline-derived CDR1 and CDR2 are SQVTM and ANQGSEA. The CDR3 totals 10 residues. Trimming took off 3 bases at V and 12 bases at J, with 11 bases between the two ends. CDR3 coding DNA: TGCAGCGTTGACCACGGGGGTAACACCTTC. Translating gives CSVDHGGNTF.

The chain has TRBV7-9 and TRBJ1-6; tentatively, D is TRBD1 (5 bases). The CDR3 is 14 residues long. Germline values: CDR1 SEHNR, CDR2 FQNEAQ (reference sequence). The V gene lost 5 bases and the J gene lost 13 bases, with 18 bases spanning the gap. The CDR3 DNA reads TGTGCCAGCAGCCCCGTGGGGGGACCGGCGCCCCTCCACTTT. Its translation: CASSPVGGPAPLHF. Variable domain in full (rest from reference TRBV7-9 and TRBJ1-6): DTGVSQNPRHKITKRGQNVTFRCDPISEHNRLYWYRQTLGQGPEFLTYFQNEAQLEKSRLLSDRFSAERPKGSFSTLEIQRTEQGDSAMYLCASSPVGGPAPLHFGNGTRLTVT.